This record concerns one TCR beta chain sequence. Its antigen is unknown. This sample stems from a study of cytomegalovirus exposure and HLA in healthy donors. Study-level points and caveats: Donors were assumed by presence/absence analyses to have roughly uniform sequencing depth.

Germline-derived CDR1 and CDR2 are SGHRS and YFSETQ. V was pared by 2 bases and J by 0 bases, with 28 bases between. The CDR3 contains 21 residues. The PCR contained 60 Vbeta and 13 Jbeta primers. Sequencing was performed with immunoSEQ multiplex PCR; in TCRdb, only in-frame clones are kept and a portion is missing. The sample has some 140,000 clones, approximately 83% seen once. The sequencing input was PBMCs. This TCR was sampled from a man aged 40-49 years in good health and CMV-seronegative. This sequence joins TRBV5-1 and TRBJ2-3; D may be TRBD1 (6 bases). CDR3 bases: TGCGCCAGCAGCTTTTCCCACCCCGTTTTTTTAGACAGGTTCAGCACAGATACGCAGTATTTT. This codes for CASSFSHPVFLDRFSTDTQYF.